The 21 T cell receptor beta chains listed next were all sequenced from one sample in a study of OX40 agonist ivuxolimab in advanced cancers. Only in-frame clones appear in the TCRdb table, and some are missing; sequencing was by immunoSEQ multiplex PCR. The sample lists some 57,000 clones, nearly 85% occurring once. Sequenced material: CD4+ or CD8+ T cells sorted from blood, taken in a trial of the OX40 agonist ivuxolimab. These receptors all stem from an adult with an advanced solid tumor such as melanoma, head and neck, liver or kidney cancer.

The chain joins TRBV18 to TRBJ2-2; TRBD1 matches at 8 bases. This CDR3 has 16 amino acids. With 2 bases clipped from V and 3 bases from J, the junction kept 5 bases outside the gene matches. CDR1 is KGHSH, CDR2 LQKENI, per germline. The CDR3: CASSPLAGGYTGELFF. The CDR3 nucleotides read TGTGCCAGCTCACCATTAGCAGGGGGCTACACCGGGGAGCTGTTTTTT.

As regards this clone: Mismatch with germline at one junction end may stem from a read error. V and J are TRBV6-6 and TRBJ2-5; 7 positions match TRBD1. The CDR3 runs to 11 residues. CDR1 and CDR2 (germline): MNHNY, SVGAGI (reference sequence). The CDR3 DNA follows: TGTGCCAGCAGCGAACTCGTGGGACAGAACTTC. Translating it yields CASSELVGQNF.

This clone came up a few times. V usage is TRBV29-1 and J usage is TRBJ1-3; D remains ambiguous. V lost 4 bases to trimming and J lost 0 bases, with 4 bases between them. Germline CDR1 reads SQVTM; CDR2 reads ANQGSEA. The CDR3 covers 12 residues. The CDR3 region is CSVVDSGNTIYF. DNA of the CDR3: TGCAGCGTTGTGGACTCTGGAAACACCATATATTTT.

The chain employs TRBV7-3 and TRBJ2-2; D gene unclear. Germline assignment: CDR1 SGHTA and CDR2 FQGTGA. The ends were cut back, 0 bases at V and 5 bases at J, with 10 bases in the middle. The CDR3 has 15 amino acids. CDR3 residues: CASSLTGRATGELFF. As DNA, the CDR3 is TGTGCCAGCAGCTTAACGGGAAGGGCGACCGGGGAGCTGTTTTTT.

The CDR3 nucleotides read TGTGCCAGCAGCCCAATAGGGGACAGGATGAGGTACTTC. This sequence encodes CASSPIGDRMRYF. This chain links TRBV5-4 with TRBJ2-7, with 8 bases that match TRBD1. J gave up 12 bases and V 4 bases, and 12 bases lay outside the gene matches. Per germline, CDR1 SGHNT and CDR2 YYREEE (reference sequence). This CDR3 region has 13 residues.

V and J are TRBV7-6 and TRBJ2-6; D might be TRBD2 (5 bases). The V and J ends lost 5 bases and 0 bases respectively, with 11 bases between them. CDR1 is SGHVS, CDR2 FNYEAQ, per germline. The CDR3 loop spans 16 amino acids. The CDR3 DNA sequence: TGTGCCAGCAGCCCGGACTCGCCCTCTGGGGCCAACGTCCTGACTTTC. This gives the protein CASSPDSPSGANVLTF.

This clone was counted between two and nine times. The chain couples TRBV5-1 to TRBJ1-6; TRBD1 is a possible D gene (6 bases). The CDR3 contains 15 residues. Deletions cut 0 bases from V and 11 bases from J, with 15 bases between. Germline assignment: CDR1 SGHRS and CDR2 YFSETQ. The CDR3 region has the DNA TGCGCCAGCAGCTTGGAGGAGGGGGGGTCGACACCCCTCCACTTT. It translates to CASSLEEGGSTPLHF.

The V and J genes are TRBV27 and TRBJ1-1, with no clear D. In germline, CDR1 is MNHEY, CDR2 SMNVEV (reference sequence). This CDR3 contains 13 residues. V lost 5 bases, J lost 4 bases, and 11 bases lay in between. Written as DNA, the CDR3 is TGTGCCAGCAGTGCAAACTTGCTCACTGAAGCTTTCTTT. This sequence encodes CASSANLLTEAFF.

The V call is TRBV28, the J call TRBJ2-7; D not resolved. Germline V gene sequence: CDR1 MDHEN, CDR2 SYDVKM. This CDR3 spans 10 amino acids. V was trimmed by 8 bases and J by 5 bases, leaving 7 bases between them. Here the CDR3 reads CASLRDEQYF. CDR3 DNA sequence: TGTGCCAGCCTCCGAGACGAGCAGTACTTC.

This chain connects TRBV6-6 to TRBJ1-2, with D maybe TRBD1 (6 bases). The CDR3 length is 14 residues. V lost 5 bases and J lost 8, with 18 bases in between. Germline V gene lookup returns CDR1 MNHNY and CDR2 SVGAGI (reference sequence). The CDR3 is CASSKTTGFRGYTF. CDR3 nucleotide sequence: TGTGCCAGCAGTAAGACTACAGGGTTTAGAGGCTACACCTTC.

This clone was seen a handful of times. The chain recombines TRBV11-2 with TRBJ2-5, with D unresolved. Germline V gives CDR1 SGHAT, CDR2 FQNNGV. Trimming shortened V by 7 bases and J by 2 bases, and 17 bases separated the two germline ends. The CDR3 is 15 residues long. CDR3 DNA sequence: TGTGCCAGCACCTACCACGTACGACTTCAAGAGACCCAGTACTTC. This gives the protein CASTYHVRLQETQYF.

CDR3 amino acids: CASSEPGGLYGYTF. The CDR3 DNA sequence: TGTGCCAGCAGTGAACCTGGGGGCCTCTATGGCTACACCTTC. The chain joins TRBV25-1 to TRBJ1-2; TRBD1 is a possible D gene (6 bases). This CDR3 is built from 14 residues. CDR1 is MGHDK and CDR2 is SYGVNS in the germline V gene. V was shortened by 2 bases and J by 4 bases, with 11 bases between the two germline ends.

This chain links TRBV5-1 with TRBJ2-1; 10 bases agree with TRBD2. J lost 6 bases, V lost 4 bases, and 4 bases had no gene match. Germline loops: CDR1 SGHRS, CDR2 YFSETQ. CDR3 length: 14 residues. The CDR3 region is CASSERGGRNEQFF. CDR3 DNA sequence: TGCGCCAGCAGCGAGCGGGGGGGCCGCAATGAGCAGTTCTTC.

The chain combines TRBV7-6 with TRBJ2-5; D possibly corresponds to TRBD2 (7 bases). CDR1 SGHVS and CDR2 FNYEAQ come from the germline V gene. The V gene lost 8 bases and the J gene lost 4 bases, with 23 bases spanning the gap. This CDR3 has 16 amino acids. CDR3 protein: CASPRGRGYCRETQYF. Here the CDR3 DNA reads TGTGCCAGCCCGCGGGGGCGGGGGTATTGTAGAGAGACCCAGTACTTC.

This clone appeared once. This rearrangement joins TRBV13 to TRBJ2-7; possibly TRBD2 for D (5 bases). Germline lookup yields CDR1 PRHDT and CDR2 FYEKMQ (reference sequence). The CDR3 runs to 14 residues. V lost 2 bases and J 3 bases, leaving 11 bases between the germline ends. The CDR3 DNA is TGTGCCAGCAGCTTAAGACTAAACGTCTACGAGCAGTACTTC. This encodes CASSLRLNVYEQYF.

This chain links TRBV6-5 with TRBJ2-7; perhaps TRBD1 as D (5 bases). Trimming cost V 2 bases and J 3 bases, with 5 bases left between them. The CDR3 runs 12 residues. In germline, CDR1 is MNHEY, CDR2 SVGAGI. CDR3 in DNA: TGTGCCAGCAGTTACACAGGCTACGAGCAGTACTTC. The encoded protein is CASSYTGYEQYF.

The chain couples TRBV19 to TRBJ1-1, with 8 bases aligning to TRBD1. This CDR3 has 13 amino acids. V was clipped by 6 bases and J by 1 base; unmatched bases: 1. Per germline, CDR1 LNHDA and CDR2 SQIVND (reference sequence). Here the CDR3 DNA reads TGTGCCAGTAGAGGACAGGGGAACACTGAAGCTTTCTTT. Translating it yields CASRGQGNTEAFF.

V is TRBV6-5 and J is TRBJ2-7; 7 positions agree with TRBD1. The length of the CDR3 is 14 residues. V trimming: 6 bases; J trimming: 3 bases; junction bases outside the gene matches: 8. The germline CDR1 and CDR2 sequences are MNHEY and SVGAGI. CDR3 in DNA: TGTGCCAGCAGCCTACCGGGACAGATCTACGAGCAGTACTTC. This sequence encodes CASSLPGQIYEQYF.

The chain joins TRBV30 to TRBJ1-6, with TRBD1 identical over 8 bases. Germline assignment: CDR1 GTSNPN and CDR2 SVGIG (reference sequence). With V trimmed by 5 bases and J by 6 bases, 12 bases remained unmatched. This CDR3 is built from 16 residues. CDR3 in amino acids: CAWGRAGGILNSPLHF. The CDR3 region has the DNA TGTGCCTGGGGACGGGCAGGGGGCATTCTTAATTCACCCCTCCACTTT.

J is TRBJ2-1 and V is TRBV10-3, with D possibly matching TRBD2 (5 bases). CDR3 length: 12 residues. Germline V lookup: CDR1 ENHRY, CDR2 SYGVKD. Trimming left V 4 bases short and J 10 bases short, with 11 bases between. The CDR3: CAISGRSGEQFF. CDR3 DNA sequence: TGTGCCATCAGTGGACGTTCGGGGGAGCAGTTCTTC.

The chain joins TRBV7-6 to TRBJ2-3; a weak D match, TRBD2 (5 bases). Germline V gives CDR1 SGHVS, CDR2 FNYEAQ. With 5 bases removed from V and 1 base from J, the gap between germline ends came to 13 bases. The length of the CDR3 is 15 residues. The CDR3 is CASSPYSGGTDTQYF. As DNA, the CDR3 is TGTGCCAGCAGCCCTTACTCCGGGGGCACAGATACGCAGTATTTT.